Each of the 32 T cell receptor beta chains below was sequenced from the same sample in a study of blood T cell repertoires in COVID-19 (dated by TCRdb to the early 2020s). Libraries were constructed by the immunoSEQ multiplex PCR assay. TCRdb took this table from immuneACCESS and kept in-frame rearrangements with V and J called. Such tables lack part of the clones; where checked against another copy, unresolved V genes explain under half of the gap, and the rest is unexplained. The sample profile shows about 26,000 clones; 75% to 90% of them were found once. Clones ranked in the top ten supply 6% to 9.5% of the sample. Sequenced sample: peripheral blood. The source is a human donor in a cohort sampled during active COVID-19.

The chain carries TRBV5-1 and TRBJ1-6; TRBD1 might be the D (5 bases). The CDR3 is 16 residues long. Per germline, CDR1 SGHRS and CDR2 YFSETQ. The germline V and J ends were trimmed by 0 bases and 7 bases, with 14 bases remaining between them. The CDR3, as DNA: TGCGCCAGCAGCTTGGCCCCCAGGGTCGTAAATTCACCCCTCCACTTT. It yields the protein CASSLAPRVVNSPLHF.

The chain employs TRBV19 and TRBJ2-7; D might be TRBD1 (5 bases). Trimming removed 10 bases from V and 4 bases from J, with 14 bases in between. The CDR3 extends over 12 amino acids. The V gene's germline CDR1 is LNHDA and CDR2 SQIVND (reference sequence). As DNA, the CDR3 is TGTGCCACCCTCTCGCCAGGGTACGAGCAGTACTTC. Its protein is CATLSPGYEQYF.

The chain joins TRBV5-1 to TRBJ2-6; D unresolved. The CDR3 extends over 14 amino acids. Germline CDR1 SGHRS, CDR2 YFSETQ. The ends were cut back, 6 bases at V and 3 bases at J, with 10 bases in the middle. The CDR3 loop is CASTPSFGANVLTF. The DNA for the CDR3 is TGCGCCAGCACCCCTTCCTTTGGGGCCAACGTCCTGACTTTC.

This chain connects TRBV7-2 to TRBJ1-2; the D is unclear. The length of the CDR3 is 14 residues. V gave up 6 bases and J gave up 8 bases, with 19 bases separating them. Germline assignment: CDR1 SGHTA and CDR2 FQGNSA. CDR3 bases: TGTGCCAGCAGTTTGGAGCCTGGTCGAGGGGGCTACACCTTC. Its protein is CASSLEPGRGGYTF.

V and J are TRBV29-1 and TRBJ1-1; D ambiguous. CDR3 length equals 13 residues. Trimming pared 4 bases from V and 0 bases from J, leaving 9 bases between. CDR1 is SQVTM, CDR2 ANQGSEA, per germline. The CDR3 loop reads CSVAASMNTEAFF. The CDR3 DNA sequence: TGCAGCGTTGCGGCTAGCATGAACACTGAAGCTTTCTTT. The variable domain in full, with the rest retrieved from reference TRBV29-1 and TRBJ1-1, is SAVISQKPSRDICQRGTSLTIQCQVDSQVTMMFWYRQQPGQSLTLIATANQGSEATYESGFVIDKFPISRPNLTFSTLTVSNMSPEDSSIYLCSVAASMNTEAFFGQGTRLTVV.

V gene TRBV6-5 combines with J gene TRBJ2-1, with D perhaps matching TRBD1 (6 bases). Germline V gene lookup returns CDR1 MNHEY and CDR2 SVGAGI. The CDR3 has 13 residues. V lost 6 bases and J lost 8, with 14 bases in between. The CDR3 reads CASRKQGLDEQFF. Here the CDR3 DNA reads TGTGCCAGCAGGAAACAGGGTCTGGATGAGCAGTTCTTC.

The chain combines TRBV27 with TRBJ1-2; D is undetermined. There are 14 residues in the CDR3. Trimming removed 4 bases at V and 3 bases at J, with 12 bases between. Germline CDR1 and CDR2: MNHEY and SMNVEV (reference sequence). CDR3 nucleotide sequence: TGTGCCAGCAGTTGGGCAGGCGAACACTATGGCTACACCTTC. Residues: CASSWAGEHYGYTF.

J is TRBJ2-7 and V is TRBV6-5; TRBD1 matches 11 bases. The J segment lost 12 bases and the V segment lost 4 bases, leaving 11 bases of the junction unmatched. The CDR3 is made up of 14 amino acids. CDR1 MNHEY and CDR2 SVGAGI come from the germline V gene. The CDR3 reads CASSSRGGTGGWYF. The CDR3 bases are TGTGCCAGCAGTTCTCGAGGGGGGACAGGGGGTTGGTACTTC.

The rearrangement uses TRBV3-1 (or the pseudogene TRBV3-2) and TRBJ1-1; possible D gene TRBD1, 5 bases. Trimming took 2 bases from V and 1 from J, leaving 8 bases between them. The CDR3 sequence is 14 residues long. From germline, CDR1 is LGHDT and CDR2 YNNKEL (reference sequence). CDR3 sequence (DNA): TGTGCCAGCAGCCAACGGCAGGGGAACACTGAAGCTTTCTTT. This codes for CASSQRQGNTEAFF.

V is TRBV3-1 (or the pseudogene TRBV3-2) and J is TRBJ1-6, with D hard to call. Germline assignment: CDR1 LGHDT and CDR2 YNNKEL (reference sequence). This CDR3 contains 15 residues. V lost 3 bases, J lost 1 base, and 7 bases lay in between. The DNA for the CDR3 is TGTGCCAGCAGCCAGTCGGGATCCTATAATTCACCCCTCCACTTT. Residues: CASSQSGSYNSPLHF.

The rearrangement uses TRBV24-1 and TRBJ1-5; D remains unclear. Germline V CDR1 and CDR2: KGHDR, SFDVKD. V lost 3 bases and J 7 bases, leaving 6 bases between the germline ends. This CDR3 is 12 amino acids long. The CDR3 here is CATSDPGQPQHF. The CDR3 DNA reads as TGTGCCACCAGTGATCCGGGACAGCCCCAGCATTTT.

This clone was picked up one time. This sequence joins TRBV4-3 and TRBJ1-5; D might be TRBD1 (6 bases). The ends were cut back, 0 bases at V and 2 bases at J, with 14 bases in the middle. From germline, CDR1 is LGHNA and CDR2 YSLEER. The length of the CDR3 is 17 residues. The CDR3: CASSQEVQGRGNQPQHF. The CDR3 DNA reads TGCGCCAGCAGCCAAGAAGTACAGGGAAGGGGCAATCAGCCCCAGCATTTT.

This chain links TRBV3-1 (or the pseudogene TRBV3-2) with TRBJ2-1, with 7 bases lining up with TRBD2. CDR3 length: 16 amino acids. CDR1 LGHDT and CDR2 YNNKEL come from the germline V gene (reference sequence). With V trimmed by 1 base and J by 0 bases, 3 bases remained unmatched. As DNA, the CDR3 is TGTGCCAGCAGCCAAGGGGACTACCACTCCTACAATGAGCAGTTCTTC. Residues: CASSQGDYHSYNEQFF.

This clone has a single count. The CDR3 DNA sequence: TGTGCCAGCAGCTGGCAGGGCACAGATACGCAGTATTTT. Translating it yields CASSWQGTDTQYF. V gene TRBV9 combines with J gene TRBJ2-3; no reliable D call. Germline lookup yields CDR1 SGDLS and CDR2 YYNGEE. With 4 bases removed from V and 1 base from J, the gap between germline ends came to 7 bases. There are 13 residues in the CDR3.

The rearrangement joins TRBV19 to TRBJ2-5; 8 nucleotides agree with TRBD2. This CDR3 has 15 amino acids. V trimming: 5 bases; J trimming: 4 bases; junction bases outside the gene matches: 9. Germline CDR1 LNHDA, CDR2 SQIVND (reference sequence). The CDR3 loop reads CASSPRGGTGETQYF. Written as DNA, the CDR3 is TGTGCCAGTAGTCCTCGCGGGGGGACGGGAGAGACCCAGTACTTC.

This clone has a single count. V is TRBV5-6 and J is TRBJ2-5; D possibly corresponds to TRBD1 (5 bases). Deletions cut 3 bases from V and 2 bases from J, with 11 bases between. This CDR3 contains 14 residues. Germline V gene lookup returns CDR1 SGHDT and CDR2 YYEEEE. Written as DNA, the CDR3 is TGTGCCAGCAGCTGGGGCCTAGATCAAGAGACCCAGTACTTC. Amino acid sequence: CASSWGLDQETQYF.

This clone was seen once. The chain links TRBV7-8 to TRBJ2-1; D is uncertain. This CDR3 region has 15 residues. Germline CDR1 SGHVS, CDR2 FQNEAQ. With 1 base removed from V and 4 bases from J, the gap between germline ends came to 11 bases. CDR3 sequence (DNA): TGTGCCAGCAGCTTAGGGCCCGAGAGGTACAATGAGCAGTTCTTC. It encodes CASSLGPERYNEQFF.

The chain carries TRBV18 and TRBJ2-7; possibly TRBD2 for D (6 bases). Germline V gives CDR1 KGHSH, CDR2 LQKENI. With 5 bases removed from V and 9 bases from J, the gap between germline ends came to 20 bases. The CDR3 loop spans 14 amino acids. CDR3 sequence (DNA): TGTGCCAGCTCATCCCTACCGTCGGGGGACGGGCAGTACTTC. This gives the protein CASSSLPSGDGQYF.

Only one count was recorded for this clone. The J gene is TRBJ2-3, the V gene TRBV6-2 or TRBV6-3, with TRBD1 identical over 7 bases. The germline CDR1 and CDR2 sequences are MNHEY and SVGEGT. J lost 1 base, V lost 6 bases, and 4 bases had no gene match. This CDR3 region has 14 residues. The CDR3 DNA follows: TGTGCCAGCAGCCGGGACAGAGGCACAGATACGCAGTATTTT. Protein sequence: CASSRDRGTDTQYF.

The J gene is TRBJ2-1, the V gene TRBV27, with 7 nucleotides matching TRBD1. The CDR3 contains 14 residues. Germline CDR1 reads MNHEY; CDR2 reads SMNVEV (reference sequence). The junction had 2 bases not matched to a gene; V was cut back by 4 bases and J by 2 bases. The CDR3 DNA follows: TGTGCCAGCAGTTACGACAGGGCCTACAATGAGCAGTTCTTC. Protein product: CASSYDRAYNEQFF.

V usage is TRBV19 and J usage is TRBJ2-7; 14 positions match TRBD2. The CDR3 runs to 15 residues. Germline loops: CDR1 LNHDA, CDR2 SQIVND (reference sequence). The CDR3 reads CARRLAGGPLNEQYF. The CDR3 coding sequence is TGTGCGCGAAGACTAGCGGGAGGGCCTTTGAACGAGCAGTACTTC.

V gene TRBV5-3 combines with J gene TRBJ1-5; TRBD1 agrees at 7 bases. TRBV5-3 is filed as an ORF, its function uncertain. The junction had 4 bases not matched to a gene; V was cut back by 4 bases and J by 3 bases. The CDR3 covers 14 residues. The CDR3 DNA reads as TGTGCCAGAAGCCCGGGACAGTACAATCAGCCCCAGCATTTT. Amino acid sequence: CARSPGQYNQPQHF.

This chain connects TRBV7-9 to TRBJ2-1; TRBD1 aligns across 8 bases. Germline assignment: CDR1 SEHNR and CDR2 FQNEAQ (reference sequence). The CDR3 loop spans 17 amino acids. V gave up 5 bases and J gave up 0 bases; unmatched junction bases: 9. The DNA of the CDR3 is TGTGCCAGCAGCCGACAGGGGTCCCCAAGCTCCTACAATGAGCAGTTCTTC. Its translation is CASSRQGSPSSYNEQFF.

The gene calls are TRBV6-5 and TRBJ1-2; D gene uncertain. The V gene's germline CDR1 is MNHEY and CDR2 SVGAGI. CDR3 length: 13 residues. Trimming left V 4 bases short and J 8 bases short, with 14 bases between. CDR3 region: CASSFREGSGYTF. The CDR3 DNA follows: TGTGCCAGCAGTTTTCGGGAGGGTAGCGGCTACACCTTC.

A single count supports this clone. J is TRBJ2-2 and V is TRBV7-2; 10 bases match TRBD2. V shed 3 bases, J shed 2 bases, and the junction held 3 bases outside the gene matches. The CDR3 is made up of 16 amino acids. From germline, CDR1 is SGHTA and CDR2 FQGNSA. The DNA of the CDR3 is TGTGCCAGCAGCTTCCGGACTAGCGGCAACACCGGGGAGCTGTTTTTT. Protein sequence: CASSFRTSGNTGELFF. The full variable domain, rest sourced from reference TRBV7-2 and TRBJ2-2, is GAGVSQSPSNKVTEKGKDVELRCDPISGHTALYWYRQSLGQGLEFLIYFQGNSAPDKSGLPSDRFSAERTGGSVSTLTIQRTQQEDSAVYLCASSFRTSGNTGELFFGEGSRLTVL.

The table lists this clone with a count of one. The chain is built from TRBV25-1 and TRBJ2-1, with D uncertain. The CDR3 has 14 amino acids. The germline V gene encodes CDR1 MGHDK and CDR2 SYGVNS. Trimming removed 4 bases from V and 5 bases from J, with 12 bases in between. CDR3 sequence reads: CASSVGIVHNEQFF. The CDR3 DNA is TGTGCCAGCAGTGTTGGTATAGTTCACAATGAGCAGTTCTTC.

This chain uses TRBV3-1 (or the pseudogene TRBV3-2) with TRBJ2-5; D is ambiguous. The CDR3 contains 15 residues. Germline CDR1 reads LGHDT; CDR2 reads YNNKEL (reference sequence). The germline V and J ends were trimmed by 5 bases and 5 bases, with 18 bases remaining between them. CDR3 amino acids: CASSIFTPISETQYF. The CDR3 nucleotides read TGTGCCAGCAGCATTTTTACTCCCATCTCTGAGACCCAGTACTTC.

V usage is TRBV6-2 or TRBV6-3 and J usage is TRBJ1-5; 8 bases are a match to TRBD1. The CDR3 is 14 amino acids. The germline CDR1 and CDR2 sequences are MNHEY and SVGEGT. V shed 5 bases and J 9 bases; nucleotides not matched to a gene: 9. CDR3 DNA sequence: TGTGCCAGCAGTCCACAGGGGGGTACACGGCCCCAGCATTTT. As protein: CASSPQGGTRPQHF.

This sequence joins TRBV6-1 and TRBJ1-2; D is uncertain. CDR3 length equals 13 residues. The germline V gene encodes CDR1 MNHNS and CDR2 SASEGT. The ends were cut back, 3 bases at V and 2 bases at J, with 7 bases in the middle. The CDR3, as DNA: TGTGCCAGCAGTGATTTACAAAACTATGGCTACACCTTC. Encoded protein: CASSDLQNYGYTF.

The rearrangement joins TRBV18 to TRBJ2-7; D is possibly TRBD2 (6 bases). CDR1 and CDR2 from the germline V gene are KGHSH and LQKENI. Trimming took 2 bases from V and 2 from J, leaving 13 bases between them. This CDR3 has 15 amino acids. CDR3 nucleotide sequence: TGTGCCAGCTCACCAATCGGGGGACGGACCTACGAGCAGTACTTC. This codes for CASSPIGGRTYEQYF.

This chain's CDR3 is CSVYQGVTEAFF. The CDR3 coding sequence is TGCAGCGTTTATCAAGGGGTCACTGAAGCTTTCTTT. The V gene is TRBV29-1, the J gene TRBJ1-1, with a tentative D call TRBD1 (5 bases). The CDR3 has 12 residues. CDR1 is SQVTM, CDR2 ANQGSEA, per germline. The ends were cut back, 5 bases at V and 4 bases at J, with 11 bases in the middle. The complete variable domain, with remaining parts taken from reference TRBV29-1 and TRBJ1-1, reads SAVISQKPSRDICQRGTSLTIQCQVDSQVTMMFWYRQQPGQSLTLIATANQGSEATYESGFVIDKFPISRPNLTFSTLTVSNMSPEDSSIYLCSVYQGVTEAFFGQGTRLTVV.

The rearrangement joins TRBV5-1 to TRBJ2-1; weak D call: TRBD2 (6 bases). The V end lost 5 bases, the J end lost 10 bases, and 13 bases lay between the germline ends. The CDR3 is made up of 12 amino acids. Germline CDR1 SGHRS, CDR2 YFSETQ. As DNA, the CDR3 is TGCGCCAGCAGGATGGGAGGTCTCGAGCAGTTCTTC. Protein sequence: CASRMGGLEQFF. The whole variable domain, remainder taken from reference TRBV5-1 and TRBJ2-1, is KAGVTQTPRYLIKTRGQQVTLSCSPISGHRSVSWYQQTPGQGLQFLFEYFSETQRNKGNFPGRFSGRQFSNSRSEMNVSTLELGDSALYLCASRMGGLEQFFGPGTRLTVL.